The 12 T cell receptor beta chains below come from one sample, sequenced in a study of blood T cell repertoires in COVID-19. Measured with immunoSEQ multiplex PCR; TCRdb has only the in-frame clones, and not every one. The sample holds roughly 500,000 clones, about nine tenths seen once. Sequenced: PBMCs or T cells enriched from blood (not recorded which). The receptors were sampled from a woman in her sixties or seventies who had recovered from COVID-19.

The chain links TRBV24-1 to TRBJ1-2; 10 nucleotides align to TRBD1. The CDR3 is 15 residues long. Per germline, CDR1 KGHDR and CDR2 SFDVKD. With V trimmed by 4 bases and J by 4 bases, 5 bases remained unmatched. The CDR3 here is CATSDTGTGAYGYTF. The CDR3 DNA reads as TGTGCCACCAGTGACACCGGGACAGGGGCCTATGGCTACACCTTC.

The chain has TRBV7-9 and TRBJ2-2, with 8 positions matching TRBD1. The CDR3 extends over 13 amino acids. Germline V gene lookup returns CDR1 SEHNR and CDR2 FQNEAQ (reference sequence). The J segment lost 6 bases and the V segment lost 4 bases, leaving 1 base of the junction unmatched. CDR3 region: CASSSGGPGELFF. The CDR3 DNA reads as TGTGCCAGCAGCTCAGGGGGCCCCGGGGAGCTGTTTTTT.

The chain employs TRBV12-5 and TRBJ1-2, with 7 bases identical to TRBD1. Trimming removed 0 bases from V and 3 bases from J; junction bases left unmatched: 10. CDR1 is LGHNT, CDR2 FRNRAP, per germline. This CDR3 has 17 residues. This CDR3 reads CASGLVVGTETYYGYTF. CDR3 in DNA: TGTGCTAGTGGTTTGGTAGTCGGGACAGAGACTTACTATGGCTACACCTTC.

V and J are TRBV4-2 and TRBJ1-1; 8 bases align to TRBD1. The CDR3 contains 17 residues. Per germline, CDR1 LGHNA and CDR2 YNFKEQ. Germline trimming cut 4 bases from V and 4 bases from J; bases unmatched to any gene: 14. CDR3 DNA: TGTGCCAGCAGCCGATCCAAAGGAGGACAGGGAATCACTGAAGCTTTCTTT. Encoded protein: CASSRSKGGQGITEAFF.

The chain is built from TRBV3-1 (or the pseudogene TRBV3-2) and TRBJ1-5, with D unresolved. The CDR3 extends over 15 amino acids. V was trimmed by 0 bases and J by 5 bases, leaving 11 bases between them. Germline V lookup: CDR1 LGHDT, CDR2 YNNKEL (reference sequence). The DNA for the CDR3 is TGTGCCAGCAGCCAAGATGCGTCTCTATATCAGCCCCAGCATTTT. Amino acids: CASSQDASLYQPQHF.

The chain joins TRBV6-5 to TRBJ1-2; perhaps TRBD1 as D (6 bases). Deletions cut 2 bases from V and 4 bases from J, with 14 bases between. CDR1 is MNHEY and CDR2 is SVGAGI in the germline V gene. CDR3 size: 15 residues. The CDR3 loop is CASSYRLGHGYGYTF. Here the CDR3 DNA reads TGTGCCAGCAGTTACCGACTGGGACACGGCTATGGCTACACCTTC.

The chain couples TRBV19 to TRBJ1-5; D is possibly TRBD1 (6 bases). Germline loops: CDR1 LNHDA, CDR2 SQIVND (reference sequence). V dropped 5 bases and J dropped 5 bases, with 16 bases sitting between them. The CDR3 length is 15 residues. Here the CDR3 reads CASSGAWGRDQPQHF. As DNA, the CDR3 is TGTGCCAGTAGTGGGGCTTGGGGGCGGGATCAGCCCCAGCATTTT.

The chain links TRBV6-5 to TRBJ1-1, with 9 positions matching TRBD1. CDR3 size: 15 residues. Germline CDR1 reads MNHEY; CDR2 reads SVGAGI. The trim removed 8 bases at V and 4 bases at J, leaving 11 bases unmatched. In DNA form, the CDR3 reads TGTGCCAGCTTTTGGATCGACAGGGGGGGCACTGAAGCTTTCTTT. Translated, it gives CASFWIDRGGTEAFF.

The chain links TRBV5-1 to TRBJ2-2, with no clear D. Trimming left V 0 bases short and J 6 bases short, with 12 bases between. The germline gives CDR1 SGHRS, CDR2 YFSETQ. CDR3 size: 15 residues. CDR3 region: CASSLGGNFPGELFF. As DNA, the CDR3 is TGCGCCAGCAGCTTGGGAGGCAATTTCCCCGGGGAGCTGTTTTTT.

J is TRBJ1-1 and V is TRBV10-3; 10 nucleotides align to TRBD1. This CDR3 contains 12 residues. Trimming removed 10 bases from V and 4 bases from J; junction bases left unmatched: 3. From germline, CDR1 is ENHRY and CDR2 SYGVKD. Here the CDR3 reads CASGQGGTEAFF. The CDR3 DNA sequence: TGTGCCAGCGGACAGGGGGGCACTGAAGCTTTCTTT.

The CDR3 region is CASSEALTPYEQYV. The CDR3 DNA reads TGTGCCAGCAGTGAAGCGCTGACACCGTACGAGCAGTACGTC. The chain joins TRBV2 to TRBJ2-7; no reliable D call. CDR3 length: 14 residues. Germline values: CDR1 SNHLY, CDR2 FYNNEI. Trimming removed 0 bases at V and 4 bases at J, with 10 bases between.

V gene TRBV4-1 combines with J gene TRBJ1-2, with 9 bases lining up with TRBD1. CDR3 length: 17 amino acids. Per the germline V gene, CDR1 is MGHRA and CDR2 is YSYEKL. After removal of 0 bases from V and 2 bases from J, the junction contained 7 bases not matched to a gene. CDR3 nucleotides: TGCGCCAGCAGCCAAGATCAAGGGACAGGGATAAACTATGGCTACACCTTC. It yields the protein CASSQDQGTGINYGYTF.